The T cell receptor beta chain under discussion was sequenced for a study of T cell responses to AZD1222 COVID-19 vaccine. Study-level points and caveats: Repertoire sampling was restricted to post-peak T cell response timepoints.

V lost 7 bases and J 3 bases, leaving 8 bases between the germline ends. Germline V gives CDR1 SGHRS, CDR2 YFSETQ. This CDR3 has 11 residues. Data came from immunoSEQ multiplex PCR; TCRdb stores just in-frame clones and leaves some out. The data contain around 200,000 clones, approximately 91% of them singletons. Regarding this clone: The antigen is undetermined.

The specimen comprised peripheral blood, sampled on day 0 of AZD1222 vaccination. The sequence was collected from an adult in good health. The chain combines TRBV5-1 with TRBJ2-7; perhaps TRBD1 as D (6 bases). This CDR3 reads CASGDNYEQYF. CDR3 nucleotide sequence: TGCGCCAGCGGGGACAACTACGAGCAGTACTTC.